This record covers a single T cell receptor (beta chain). The CDR3 consists of 15 residues. V was trimmed by 3 bases and J by 1 base, leaving 11 bases between them. The V gene's germline CDR1 is MNHEY and CDR2 SMNVEV (reference sequence). As to treatment: roughly 18 received Ad26.COV2.S at low or high dose, single or two shots; 5 received placebo; per-sample allocation not given. Repertoires come from day 63 after the first vaccine or placebo injection. Profiling relied on immunoSEQ multiplex PCR, and the TCRdb table lists in-frame clones only, not all of them. The repertoire holds about 350,000 clones, roughly nine tenths seen once, with around 6.1% in the top ten. This entry is derived from a study of Ad26.COV2.S vaccination and SARS-CoV-2 variants. The wider study: Donor participated within the Ad26.COV2.S arm of the COV1001 trial.

The chain has TRBV27 and TRBJ2-3, with D tentatively TRBD1 or TRBD2 (6 bases each). The sequencing here drew on peripheral blood, taken in a trial of Ad26.COV2.S vaccine versus placebo. This TCR was recovered from a person aged 18-65 years who received the Ad26.COV2.S COVID-19 vaccine or a placebo. This chain's CDR3 is CASSFGGLRTDTQYF. CDR3 DNA sequence: TGTGCCAGCAGTTTCGGGGGCCTGCGCACAGATACGCAGTATTTT.